This T cell receptor (beta chain) came from a study of vaccination effects on CD4 cells after COVID-19. Turning to the study itself: Two million PBMC were seeded per well and grown in the presence of roughly 11 IU/ml IL-2 and approximately 11 ug/ml peptides.

Between days 10 and 11 of culture, CD4+ T cells were separated out. Two doses of BNT162b2 or mRNA-1273 vaccine were administered to participants. Nucleocapsid antibodies stayed negative before and after vaccination, showing no earlier SARS-CoV-2 infection. Profiled with immunoSEQ multiplex PCR; TCRdb holds only in-frame clones, not every one. The sample records tens of thousands of clones, roughly 75% being singletons. This clone was seen a few times. The antigen remains unidentified. V was pared by 0 bases and J by 2 bases, with 17 bases between. From germline, CDR1 is LGHNT and CDR2 FRNRAP. This CDR3 is 18 amino acids long.

The chain has TRBV12-5 and TRBJ2-1; maybe TRBD2 (5 bases). The sample here was CD4+ T cells from PBMCs cultured without peptide, taken after COVID-19 vaccination. The source is a human donor who received a COVID-19 vaccine. The CDR3 bases are TGTGCTAGTGGTTTGGTATTCCTAGCCGATCCAACCTACAATGAGCAGTTCTTC. Amino acids: CASGLVFLADPTYNEQFF.